The next 6 T cell receptor beta chains were all read from a single sample in a study of T cell responses to AZD1222 COVID-19 vaccine (dated by TCRdb to about 2021). The sample's time point label, decoded: baseline before first vaccination. Receptor libraries were prepared by the immunoSEQ multiplex PCR assay. In TCRdb, the immuneACCESS table is reduced to in-frame sequences with V and J assigned. These tables do not hold every clone; where another copy was compared, an unresolved V gene accounts for under half, and the others remain unexplained. The sample profile shows 140,000 to 150,000 clones; roughly 89% of them were found once. The ten largest clonotypes hold approximately 1.7% of the sample. The sample consisted of peripheral blood, taken on day 0 of AZD1222 vaccination. These receptors all come from an adult in good health.

For this clone: The germline gene is not matched at one end of the junction; a read error may be the cause. Within the sample, other DNA sequences also encode this same CDR3. This sequence joins TRBV3-1 (or the pseudogene TRBV3-2) and TRBJ1-4; TRBD1 might be the D (5 bases). This CDR3 contains 15 residues. Germline assignment: CDR1 LGHDT and CDR2 YNNKEL (reference sequence). The CDR3 loop is CASSRGLLVREKLFF. In DNA, the CDR3 is TGTGCTAGCAGCCGGGGGTTACTAGTTCGAGAAAAACTGTTTTTT.

This clone was seen a few times. The rearrangement uses TRBV12-3 or TRBV12-4 and TRBJ2-1; 12 bases align to TRBD2. CDR3 length equals 13 residues. Trimming took 6 bases from V and 7 from J; bases not matched to a gene: 1. CDR3 bases: TGTGCCAGCAGACTAGCGGGAGGTAATGAGCAGTTCTTC. It is translated as CASRLAGGNEQFF.

This clone was recorded a few times. This chain uses TRBV5-1 with TRBJ2-5; 9 bases agree with TRBD2. V lost 5 bases and J lost 2; bases outside the gene matches: 1. The CDR3 covers 13 residues. Germline V gene sequence: CDR1 SGHRS, CDR2 YFSETQ. DNA of the CDR3: TGCGCCAGCAGGCTAGCGGGACAAGAGACCCAGTACTTC. Protein product: CASRLAGQETQYF.

The chain uses TRBV7-3 and TRBJ2-3; D possibly uses TRBD1 or TRBD2 (5 bases each). The CDR3 is 14 amino acids. V gave up 2 bases and J gave up 5 bases, with 11 bases separating them. Germline assignment: CDR1 SGHTA and CDR2 FQGTGA. CDR3 sequence reads: CASSLGGVQDTQYF. As DNA, the CDR3 is TGTGCCAGCAGCTTAGGGGGAGTTCAAGATACGCAGTATTTT. The whole variable domain, filled in from reference TRBV7-3 and TRBJ2-3, reads GAGVSQTPSNKVTEKGKYVELRCDPISGHTALYWYRQSLGQGPEFLIYFQGTGAADDSGLPNDRFFAVRPEGSVSTLKIQRTERGDSAVYLCASSLGGVQDTQYFGPGTRLTVL.

V gene TRBV19 combines with J gene TRBJ1-1, with D unclear. V was clipped by 7 bases and J by 6 bases, with 15 bases between them. This CDR3 contains 13 residues. Per germline, CDR1 LNHDA and CDR2 SQIVND (reference sequence). The DNA of the CDR3 is TGTGCCAGTACGGTCTCCAGGAGGCCTGAAGCTTTCTTT. Its translation: CASTVSRRPEAFF.

This chain joins TRBV7-2 and TRBJ2-1; weak D call: TRBD2 (6 bases). With 6 bases removed from V and 7 bases from J, the gap between germline ends came to 13 bases. CDR3 length equals 13 residues. CDR1 is SGHTA and CDR2 is FQGNSA in the germline V gene. CDR3 sequence (DNA): TGTGCCAGCAGTTTTACCGGGACTAATGAGCAGTTCTTC. It codes for CASSFTGTNEQFF.